This T cell receptor beta chain was obtained from a study of technical replicates of blood from several donors. The method was immunoSEQ multiplex PCR; TCRdb's version includes in-frame clones alone and lacks a portion of them. The sample lists tens of thousands of clones, about 95% occurring once. Germline V gene data show CDR1 as SGHDN and CDR2 as FVKESK. This CDR3 spans 15 amino acids. Trimming stripped 3 bases from V and 3 bases from J, with 15 bases between. The material sequenced was T cells isolated from PBMCs. This clonotype originated in a human donor in good health. The chain has TRBV14 and TRBJ2-7, with D possibly being TRBD2 (5 bases). The CDR3 here is CASSQVSGLFYEQYF. In nucleotides, the CDR3 is TGTGCCAGCAGCCAGGTGTCTGGACTGTTCTACGAGCAGTACTTC.